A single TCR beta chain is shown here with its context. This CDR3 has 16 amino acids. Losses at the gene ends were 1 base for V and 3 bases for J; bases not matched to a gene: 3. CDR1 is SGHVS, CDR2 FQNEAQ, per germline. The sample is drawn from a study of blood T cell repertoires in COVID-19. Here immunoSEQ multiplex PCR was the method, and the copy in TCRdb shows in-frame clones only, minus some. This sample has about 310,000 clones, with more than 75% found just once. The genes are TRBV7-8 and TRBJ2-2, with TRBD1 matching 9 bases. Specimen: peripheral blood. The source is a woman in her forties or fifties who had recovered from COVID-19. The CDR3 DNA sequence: TGTGCCAGCAGCTTAGTGGGACAGGGCGACACCGGGGAGCTGTTTTTT. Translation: CASSLVGQGDTGELFF.